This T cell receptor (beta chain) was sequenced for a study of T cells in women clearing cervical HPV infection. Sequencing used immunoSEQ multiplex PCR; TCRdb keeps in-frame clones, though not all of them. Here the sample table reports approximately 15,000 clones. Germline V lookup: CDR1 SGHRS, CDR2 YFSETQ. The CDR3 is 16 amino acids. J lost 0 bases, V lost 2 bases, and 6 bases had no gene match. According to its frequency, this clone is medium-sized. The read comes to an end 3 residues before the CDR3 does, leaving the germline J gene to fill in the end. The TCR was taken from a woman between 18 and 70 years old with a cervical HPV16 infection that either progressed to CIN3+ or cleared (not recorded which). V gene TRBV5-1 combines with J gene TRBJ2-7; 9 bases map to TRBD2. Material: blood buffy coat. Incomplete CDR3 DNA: TGCGCCAGCAGCTTTGGCCTAGCGGGAAGCTCCTACGAG. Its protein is CASSFGLAGSSYE. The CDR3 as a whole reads CASSFGLAGSSYEQYF.